Listed below are T cell receptor beta chains from one sample, sequenced in a study of blood T cell repertoires in COVID-19. Only in-frame clones appear in the TCRdb table, and some are missing; sequencing was by immunoSEQ multiplex PCR. Counted here are 85,000 to 100,000 clones, roughly 90% occurring once; the ten biggest clones make up about 25%. The sequencing input was peripheral blood. All receptors come from a man in his forties or fifties with active or convalescent COVID-19. CDR3s include the opening cysteine and the closing phenylalanine or tryptophan. The order of the fields is clone size, D gene, J gene, V gene, CDR3 protein, CDR3 DNA. A D gene is named only where the DNA matches it firmly. Expanded clones are given a class, and other clones once, few, many or no size at all.

size: NA
D: NA
J: TRBJ1-1
V: TRBV4-3
CDR3: CASSQEFRTEAFF
DNA: TGCGCCAGCAGCCAAGAATTCCGGACTGAAGCTTTCTTT

size: NA
D: NA
J: TRBJ2-1
V: TRBV5-6
CDR3: CASSVGLWQFF
DNA: TGTGCCAGCAGCGTGGGACTTTGGCAGTTCTTC

size: NA
D: NA
J: TRBJ1-2
V: TRBV19
CDR3: CASSILAGSNYGYTF
DNA: TGTGCCAGTAGTATCCTGGCGGGTTCTAACTATGGCTACACCTTC

size: once
D: NA
J: TRBJ2-3
V: TRBV5-5
CDR3: CASSFLDTQYF
DNA: TGTGCCAGCAGCTTTCTTGATACGCAGTATTTT

size: NA
D: TRBD1
J: TRBJ2-7
V: TRBV6-5
CDR3: CASSPTGGSSYEQYF
DNA: TGTGCCAGCAGTCCCACAGGGGGCAGTTCCTACGAGCAGTACTTC

size: NA
D: NA
J: TRBJ1-1
V: TRBV10-3
CDR3: CAITEGGLTEAFF
DNA: TGTGCCATCACAGAGGGGGGGCTCACTGAAGCTTTCTTT

size: NA
D: TRBD1
J: TRBJ1-1
V: TRBV5-4
CDR3: CASRAGTANTEAFF
DNA: TGTGCCAGCAGGGCCGGGACAGCGAACACTGAAGCTTTCTTT

size: once
D: TRBD2
J: TRBJ2-2
V: TRBV28
CDR3: CASSDSGRITGELFF
DNA: TGTGCCAGCAGCGATAGCGGGAGAATTACCGGGGAGCTGTTTTTT

size: NA
D: TRBD2
J: TRBJ2-2
V: TRBV5-4
CDR3: CASSPLAGGNTGELFF
DNA: TGTGCCAGCAGCCCTCTAGCGGGGGGGAACACCGGGGAGCTGTTTTTT

size: NA
D: TRBD1
J: TRBJ1-1
V: TRBV28
CDR3: CASSRTGSGNTEAFF
DNA: TGTGCCAGCAGCAGGACAGGGTCGGGGAACACTGAAGCTTTCTTT

size: NA
D: TRBD1
J: TRBJ1-2
V: TRBV19
CDR3: CASRRETGNYGYTF
DNA: TGTGCCAGCAGAAGGGAGACAGGGAACTATGGCTACACCTTC

size: NA
D: TRBD1
J: TRBJ2-5
V: TRBV4-1
CDR3: CASSRQPGQGEETQYF
DNA: TGCGCCAGCAGCCGACAGCCGGGACAGGGGGAAGAGACCCAGTACTTC

size: NA
D: NA
J: TRBJ2-1
V: TRBV25-1
CDR3: CASSEFASSYNEQFF
DNA: TGTGCCAGCAGTGAATTTGCTAGCTCCTACAATGAGCAGTTCTTC

size: NA
D: TRBD1
J: TRBJ1-1
V: TRBV12-5
CDR3: CASGFITGTENTEAFF
DNA: TGTGCTAGTGGTTTTATAACCGGGACAGAGAACACTGAAGCTTTCTTT

size: few
D: NA
J: TRBJ2-7
V: TRBV29-1
CDR3: CSATLMTGINYEQYF
DNA: TGCAGCGCCACACTTATGACGGGAATTAACTACGAGCAGTACTTC

size: NA
D: NA
J: TRBJ2-7
V: TRBV12-2
CDR3: CASRYDDRDNYEQYF
DNA: TGTGCAAGTCGCTACGATGACCGGGACAACTACGAGCAGTACTTC

size: NA
D: NA
J: TRBJ2-2
V: TRBV29-1
CDR3: CSVQNLRDTGELFF
DNA: TGCAGCGTTCAGAATCTCAGGGATACCGGGGAGCTGTTTTTT

size: NA
D: NA
J: TRBJ1-1
V: TRBV30
CDR3: CAWTPFEGYTEAFF
DNA: TGTGCCTGGACCCCGTTTGAGGGCTATACTGAAGCTTTCTTT

size: NA
D: NA
J: TRBJ1-5
V: TRBV5-1
CDR3: CASSLSAGVGQPQHF
DNA: TGCGCCAGCAGCTTGTCAGCAGGGGTGGGTCAGCCCCAGCATTTT

size: once
D: TRBD1
J: TRBJ2-3
V: TRBV11-3
CDR3: CASSFGQGNTDTQYF
DNA: TGTGCCAGCAGCTTTGGACAGGGTAACACAGATACGCAGTATTTT

size: once
D: NA
J: TRBJ1-5
V: TRBV10-3
CDR3: CAISDRQVNNQPQHF
DNA: TGTGCCATCAGTGATAGGCAGGTCAACAATCAGCCCCAGCATTTT

size: NA
D: TRBD2
J: TRBJ2-7
V: TRBV6-5
CDR3: CASSLRGGPYEQYF
DNA: TGTGCCAGCAGCCTCCGCGGGGGGCCCTACGAGCAGTACTTC

size: NA
D: TRBD1
J: TRBJ1-3
V: TRBV5-1
CDR3: CASSFQQQGTGGNTIYF
DNA: TGCGCCAGCAGCTTCCAACAACAGGGGACGGGAGGAAACACCATATATTTT

size: once
D: TRBD1
J: TRBJ2-5
V: TRBV3-1/TRBV3-2
CDR3: CASSQEKTGGGETQYF
DNA: TGTGCCAGCAGCCAAGAAAAAACAGGGGGAGGAGAGACCCAGTACTTC

size: few
D: NA
J: TRBJ2-2
V: TRBV5-4
CDR3: CASSLEWRSNTGELFF
DNA: TGTGCCAGCAGCTTGGAGTGGCGGTCGAACACCGGGGAGCTGTTTTTT

size: few
D: TRBD1
J: TRBJ1-2
V: TRBV15
CDR3: CATSKDRLGGYTF
DNA: TGTGCCACCAGCAAGGACAGGTTAGGTGGCTACACCTTC

size: NA
D: NA
J: TRBJ1-3
V: TRBV19
CDR3: CASSAVYRESSGNTIYF
DNA: TGTGCCAGTAGTGCAGTCTACAGGGAGAGCTCTGGAAACACCATATATTTT

size: NA
D: NA
J: TRBJ1-3
V: TRBV30
CDR3: CAWSTGETGNTIYF
DNA: TGTGCCTGGAGTACGGGGGAAACTGGAAACACCATATATTTT

size: NA
D: NA
J: TRBJ1-6
V: TRBV6-5
CDR3: CASSNTRQSPLHF
DNA: TGTGCCAGCAGTAACACGAGACAGTCACCCCTCCACTTT

size: NA
D: TRBD2
J: TRBJ2-3
V: TRBV2
CDR3: CASSEAMTSGRTRPTDTQYF
DNA: TGTGCCAGCAGTGAGGCGATGACTAGCGGGAGGACGCGACCCACAGATACGCAGTATTTT

size: NA
D: TRBD1
J: TRBJ2-2
V: TRBV11-3
CDR3: CASSKQGANTGELFF
DNA: TGTGCCAGCAGTAAACAGGGGGCGAACACCGGGGAGCTGTTTTTT

size: NA
D: NA
J: TRBJ2-1
V: TRBV10-2
CDR3: CASSEPDRAYNEQFF
DNA: TGCGCCAGCAGTGAGCCGGACAGAGCTTACAATGAGCAGTTCTTC

size: NA
D: NA
J: TRBJ1-5
V: TRBV2
CDR3: CASSEGQAGIQPQHF
DNA: TGTGCCAGCAGTGAAGGGCAGGCGGGGATCCAGCCCCAGCATTTT

size: NA
D: TRBD1
J: TRBJ2-4
V: TRBV6-5
CDR3: CASSTGQGFKNIQYF
DNA: TGTGCCAGCAGTACCGGACAGGGCTTCAAAAACATTCAGTACTTC

size: NA
D: NA
J: TRBJ1-1
V: TRBV18
CDR3: CASSKFGEDTEAFF
DNA: TGTGCCAGCTCTAAGTTTGGTGAGGACACTGAAGCTTTCTTT

size: NA
D: NA
J: TRBJ1-2
V: TRBV9
CDR3: CASSVGSNYGYTF
DNA: TGTGCCAGCAGCGTAGGGAGTAACTATGGCTACACCTTC

size: NA
D: NA
J: TRBJ1-1
V: TRBV6-2/TRBV6-3
CDR3: CASSYGGITEAFF
DNA: TGTGCCAGCAGTTACGGGGGGATCACTGAAGCTTTCTTT